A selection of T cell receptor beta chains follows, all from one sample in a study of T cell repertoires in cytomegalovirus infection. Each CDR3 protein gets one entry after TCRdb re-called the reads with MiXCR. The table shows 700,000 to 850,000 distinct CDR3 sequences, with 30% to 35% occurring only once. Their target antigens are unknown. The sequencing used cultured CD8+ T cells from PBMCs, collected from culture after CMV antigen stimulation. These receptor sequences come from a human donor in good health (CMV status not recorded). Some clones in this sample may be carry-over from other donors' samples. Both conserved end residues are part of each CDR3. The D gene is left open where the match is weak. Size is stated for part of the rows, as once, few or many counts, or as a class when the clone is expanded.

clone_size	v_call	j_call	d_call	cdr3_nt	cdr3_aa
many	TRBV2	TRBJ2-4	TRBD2	TGTGCCAGCACCGGACTAGCGGGGGGGCCATCCAAAAACATTCAGTACTTC	CASTGLAGGPSKNIQYF
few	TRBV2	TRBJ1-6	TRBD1	TGTGCCAGCAGTGAATGGGACAGGGTATTTGGTTCACCCCTCCACTTT	CASSEWDRVFGSPLHF
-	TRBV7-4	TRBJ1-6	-	TGTGCCAGCAGCATTGACAACCCAATCTATAATTCACCCCTCCACTTT	CASSIDNPIYNSPLHF
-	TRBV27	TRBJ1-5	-	TGTGCCAGCAGTCCGAATCAGGGGACTTATAGCAATCAGCCCCAGCATTTT	CASSPNQGTYSNQPQHF
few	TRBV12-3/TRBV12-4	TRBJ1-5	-	TGTGCCAGCAGCCCTCCGGGGAATATGGGCAATCAGCCCCAGCATTTT	CASSPPGNMGNQPQHF
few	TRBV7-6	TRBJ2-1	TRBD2	TGTGCCAGCAGCCAGACTAGCGGGGGGCGCTACAATGAGCAGTTCTTC	CASSQTSGGRYNEQFF
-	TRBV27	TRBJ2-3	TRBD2	TGTGCCAGCAGACCACCCCTCGAGCGCGGGGGGGTCGGCAGGAATACGCAGTATTTT	CASRPPLERGGVGRNTQYF
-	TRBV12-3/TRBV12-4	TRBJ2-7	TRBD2	TGTGCCAGCAGTTTCGGACTAGCGGGGGCCTACGAGCAGTACTTC	CASSFGLAGAYEQYF
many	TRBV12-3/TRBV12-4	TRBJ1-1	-	TGTGCCAGCAGTTTAACAGCCTCGAACACTGAAGCTTTCTTT	CASSLTASNTEAFF
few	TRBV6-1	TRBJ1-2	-	TGTGCCAGCAGTGAAATAGGGGGCTATGGCTACACCTTC	CASSEIGGYGYTF
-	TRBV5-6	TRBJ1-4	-	TGTGCCAGCAGCTTACCACGGGGGAATGAAAAACTGTTTTTT	CASSLPRGNEKLFF
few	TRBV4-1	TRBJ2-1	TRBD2	TGCGCCAGCAGCCAAGGGGGCGGGGGGGCGATCGATGAGCAGTTCTTC	CASSQGGGGAIDEQFF
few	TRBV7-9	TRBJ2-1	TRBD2	TGTGCCAGCAGCCAGCTGACCGGGGGGGCCAAGATTGAGCAGTTCTTC	CASSQLTGGAKIEQFF
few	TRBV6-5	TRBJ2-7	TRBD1	TGTGCCAGCAGTTATAGGACAGGGATCGACGAGCAGTACTTC	CASSYRTGIDEQYF
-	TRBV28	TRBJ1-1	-	TGTGCCAGCAGTTTCCATCCGAACACTGAAGCTTTCTTT	CASSFHPNTEAFF
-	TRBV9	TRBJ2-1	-	TGTGCCAGCAGCGTAGGTCCGGGTGCGGGCAATGAGCAGTTCTTC	CASSVGPGAGNEQFF
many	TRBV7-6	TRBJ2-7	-	TGTGCCAGCAGCTTAGAAGCTAACTCCTACGAGCAGTACTTC	CASSLEANSYEQYF
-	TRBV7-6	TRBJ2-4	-	TGTGCCAGCAGCAAACTAGTTGCCAAAAACATTCAGTACTTC	CASSKLVAKNIQYF
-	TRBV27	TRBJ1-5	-	TGTGCCAGCAGTTTGGGGGGAGGTGAGCAGCCCCAGCATTTT	CASSLGGGEQPQHF
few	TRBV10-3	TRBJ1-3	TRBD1	TGTGCCATCAGTGCACAGGGGTACTCTGGAAACACCATATATTTT	CAISAQGYSGNTIYF
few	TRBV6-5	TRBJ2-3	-	TGTGCCAGCAGTTACTCGATTGCGACGATAAGCACAGATACGCAGTATTTT	CASSYSIATISTDTQYF
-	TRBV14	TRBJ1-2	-	TGTGCCAGCAGCCAAGATATGAGGGGGAGCCCCGCAGGCTACACCTTC	CASSQDMRGSPAGYTF
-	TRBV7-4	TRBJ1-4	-	TGTGCCAGCAGCCCCCCGGACATCCCAGGGTGGGAAAAACTGTTTTTT	CASSPPDIPGWEKLFF
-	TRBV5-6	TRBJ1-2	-	TGTGCCAGCAGGTCAGGGGCATTAAAGTTCGGCTACACCTTC	CASRSGALKFGYTF
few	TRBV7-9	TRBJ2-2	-	TGTGCCAGCAGCCAAGGACGGGAGCTGTTTTTT	CASSQGRELFF
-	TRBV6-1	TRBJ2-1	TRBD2	TGTGCCAGCAGTGAATATGACGGGAGGGGGCAGTTCTTC	CASSEYDGRGQFF
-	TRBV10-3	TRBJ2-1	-	TGTGCCATCAGTGAGTTAGTGGAGAAGGGATGGGAGCAGTTCTTC	CAISELVEKGWEQFF
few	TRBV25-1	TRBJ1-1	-	TGTGCCAGCAGCGTTAGGGGGGAGGGCGGTAGGACTGAAGCTTTCTTT	CASSVRGEGGRTEAFF
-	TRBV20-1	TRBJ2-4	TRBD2	TGCAGTGCTAGAGTAAATAGCGGGGGCCAAAACATTCAGTACTTC	CSARVNSGGQNIQYF
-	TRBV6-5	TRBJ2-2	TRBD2	TGTGCCAGCAGTTATACTAGCGGGGGCCCTAACACCGGGGAGCTGTTTTTT	CASSYTSGGPNTGELFF
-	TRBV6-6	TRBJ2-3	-	TGTGCCAGCAACCAGCGGATATCCACAGATACGCAGTATTTT	CASNQRISTDTQYF